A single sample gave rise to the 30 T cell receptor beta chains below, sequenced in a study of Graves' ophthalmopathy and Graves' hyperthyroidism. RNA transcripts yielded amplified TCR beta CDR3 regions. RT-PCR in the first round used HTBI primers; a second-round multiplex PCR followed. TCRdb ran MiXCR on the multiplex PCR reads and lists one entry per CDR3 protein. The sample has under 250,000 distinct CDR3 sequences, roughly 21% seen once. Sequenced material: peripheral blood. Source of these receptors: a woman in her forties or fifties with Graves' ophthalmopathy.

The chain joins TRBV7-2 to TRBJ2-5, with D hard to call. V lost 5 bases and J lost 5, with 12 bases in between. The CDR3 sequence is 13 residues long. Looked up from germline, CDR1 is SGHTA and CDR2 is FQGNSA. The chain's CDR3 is CASSLPPEETQYF. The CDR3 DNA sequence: TGTGCCAGCAGCCTCCCGCCGGAGGAGACCCAGTACTTC.

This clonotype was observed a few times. The CDR3 DNA reads TGCGCCAGCAGCGACGGACTACCCACCGGGGAGCTGTTTTTT. Protein sequence: CASSDGLPTGELFF. The chain combines TRBV5-1 with TRBJ2-2; D is possibly TRBD2 (6 bases). Germline-derived CDR1 and CDR2 are SGHRS and YFSETQ. This CDR3 region has 14 residues. Trimming removed 4 bases at V and 4 bases at J, with 11 bases between.

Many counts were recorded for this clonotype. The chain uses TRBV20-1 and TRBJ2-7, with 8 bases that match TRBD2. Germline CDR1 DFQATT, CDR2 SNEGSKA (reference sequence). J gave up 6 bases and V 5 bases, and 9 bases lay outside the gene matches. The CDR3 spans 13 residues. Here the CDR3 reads CSAPSSGRGEQYF. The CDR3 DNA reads TGCAGTGCTCCCTCGAGCGGGAGAGGCGAGCAGTACTTC.

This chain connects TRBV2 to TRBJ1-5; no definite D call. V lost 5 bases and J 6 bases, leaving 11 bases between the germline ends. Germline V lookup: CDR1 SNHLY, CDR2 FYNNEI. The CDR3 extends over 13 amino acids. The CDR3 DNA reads TGTGCCAGCAGTTACTCCTCCGTTCAGCCCCAGCATTTT. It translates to CASSYSSVQPQHF.

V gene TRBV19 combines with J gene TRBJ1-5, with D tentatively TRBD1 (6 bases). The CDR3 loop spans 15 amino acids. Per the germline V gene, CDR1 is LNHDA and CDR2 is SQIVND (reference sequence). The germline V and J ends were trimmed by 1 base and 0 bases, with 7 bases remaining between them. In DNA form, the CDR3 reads TGTGCCAGTAGTATAGCACAGGGTAGCAATCAGCCCCAGCATTTT. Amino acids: CASSIAQGSNQPQHF.

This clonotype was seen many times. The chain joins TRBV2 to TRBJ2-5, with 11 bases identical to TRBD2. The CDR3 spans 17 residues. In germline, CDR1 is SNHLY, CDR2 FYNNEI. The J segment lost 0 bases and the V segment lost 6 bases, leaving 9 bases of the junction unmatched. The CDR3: CASRAGTSGGYQETQYF. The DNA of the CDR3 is TGTGCCAGCAGGGCGGGGACTAGCGGAGGGTACCAAGAGACCCAGTACTTC.

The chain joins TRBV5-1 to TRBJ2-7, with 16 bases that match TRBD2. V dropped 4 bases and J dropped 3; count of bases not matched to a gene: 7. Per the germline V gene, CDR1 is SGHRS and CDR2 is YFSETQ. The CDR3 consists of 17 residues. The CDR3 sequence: CASSPGLAGGLLYEQYF. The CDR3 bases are TGCGCCAGCAGCCCGGGACTAGCGGGAGGGCTACTCTACGAGCAGTACTTC.

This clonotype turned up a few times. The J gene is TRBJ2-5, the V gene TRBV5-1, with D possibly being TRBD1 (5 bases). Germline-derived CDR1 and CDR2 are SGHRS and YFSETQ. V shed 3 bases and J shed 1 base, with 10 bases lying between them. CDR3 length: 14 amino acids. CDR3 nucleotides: TGCGCCAGCAGCTACCGACAGCCCCAAGAGACCCAGTACTTC. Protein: CASSYRQPQETQYF.

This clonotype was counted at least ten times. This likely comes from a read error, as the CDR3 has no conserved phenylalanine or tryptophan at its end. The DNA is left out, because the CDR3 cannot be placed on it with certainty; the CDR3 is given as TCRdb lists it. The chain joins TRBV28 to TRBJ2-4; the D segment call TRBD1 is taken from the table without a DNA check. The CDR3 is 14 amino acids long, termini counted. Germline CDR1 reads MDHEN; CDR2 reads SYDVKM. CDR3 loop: CASSSGRRTGDRDL.

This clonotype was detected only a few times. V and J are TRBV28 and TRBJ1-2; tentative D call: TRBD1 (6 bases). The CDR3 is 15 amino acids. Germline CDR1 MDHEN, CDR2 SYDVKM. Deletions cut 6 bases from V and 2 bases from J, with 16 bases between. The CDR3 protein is CASRPTGTLNYGYTF. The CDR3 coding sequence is TGTGCCAGCAGACCTACCGGGACACTAAACTATGGCTACACCTTC.

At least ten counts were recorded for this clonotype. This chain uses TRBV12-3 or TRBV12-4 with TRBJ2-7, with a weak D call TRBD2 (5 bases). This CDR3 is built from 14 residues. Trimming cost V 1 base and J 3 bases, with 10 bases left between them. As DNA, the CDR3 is TGTGCCAGCAGTTTAGGTGCGAGCGGCTACGAGCAGTACTTC. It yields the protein CASSLGASGYEQYF.

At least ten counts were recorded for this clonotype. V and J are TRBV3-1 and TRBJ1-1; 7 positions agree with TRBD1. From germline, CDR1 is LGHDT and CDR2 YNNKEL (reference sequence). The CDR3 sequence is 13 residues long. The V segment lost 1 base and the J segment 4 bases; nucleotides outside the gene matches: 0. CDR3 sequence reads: CASSQGQGTEAFF. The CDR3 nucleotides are TGTGCCAGCAGCCAAGGACAGGGCACTGAAGCTTTCTTT.

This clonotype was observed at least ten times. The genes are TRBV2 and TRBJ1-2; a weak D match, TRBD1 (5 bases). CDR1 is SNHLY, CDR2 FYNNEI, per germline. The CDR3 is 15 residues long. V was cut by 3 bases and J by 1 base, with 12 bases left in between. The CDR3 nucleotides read TGTGCCAGCAGTGATGTGGGACTGAGTAACTATGGCTACACCTTC. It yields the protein CASSDVGLSNYGYTF. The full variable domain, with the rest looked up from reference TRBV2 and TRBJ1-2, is EPEVTQTPSHQVTQMGQEVILRCVPISNHLYFYWYRQILGQKVEFLVSFYNNEISEKSEIFDDQFSVERPDGSNFTLKIRSTKLEDSAMYFCASSDVGLSNYGYTFGSGTRLTVV.

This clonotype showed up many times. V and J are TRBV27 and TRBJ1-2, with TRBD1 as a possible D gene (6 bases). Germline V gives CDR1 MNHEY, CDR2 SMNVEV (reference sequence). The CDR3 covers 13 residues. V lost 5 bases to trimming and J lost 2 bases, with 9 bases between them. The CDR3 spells CASSRDTNYGYTF. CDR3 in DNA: TGTGCCAGCAGTAGGGACACCAACTATGGCTACACCTTC.

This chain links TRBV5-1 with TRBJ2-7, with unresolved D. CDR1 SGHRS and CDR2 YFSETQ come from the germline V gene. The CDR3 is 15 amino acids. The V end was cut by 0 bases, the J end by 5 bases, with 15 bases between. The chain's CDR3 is CASSLGLPSGDEQYF. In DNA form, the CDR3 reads TGCGCCAGCAGCTTGGGACTGCCATCCGGCGACGAGCAGTACTTC.

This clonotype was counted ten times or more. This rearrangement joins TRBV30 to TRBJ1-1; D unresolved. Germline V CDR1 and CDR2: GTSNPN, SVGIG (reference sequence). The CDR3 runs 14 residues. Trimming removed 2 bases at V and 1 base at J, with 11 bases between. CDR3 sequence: CAWSPPSANTEAFF. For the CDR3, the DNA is TGTGCCTGGAGTCCCCCTTCCGCGAACACTGAAGCTTTCTTT.

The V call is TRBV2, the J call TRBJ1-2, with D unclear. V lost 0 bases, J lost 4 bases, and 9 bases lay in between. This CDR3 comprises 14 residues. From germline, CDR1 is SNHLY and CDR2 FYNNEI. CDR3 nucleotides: TGTGCCAGCAGTGAAGCGGTTAGAACCTATGGCTACACCTTC. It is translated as CASSEAVRTYGYTF.

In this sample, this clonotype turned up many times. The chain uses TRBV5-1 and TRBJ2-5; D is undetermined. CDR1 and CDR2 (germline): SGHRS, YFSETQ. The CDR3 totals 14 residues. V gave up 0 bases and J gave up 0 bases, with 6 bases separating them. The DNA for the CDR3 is TGCGCCAGCAGCTTGGTGGTGGACCAAGAGACCCAGTACTTC. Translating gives CASSLVVDQETQYF.

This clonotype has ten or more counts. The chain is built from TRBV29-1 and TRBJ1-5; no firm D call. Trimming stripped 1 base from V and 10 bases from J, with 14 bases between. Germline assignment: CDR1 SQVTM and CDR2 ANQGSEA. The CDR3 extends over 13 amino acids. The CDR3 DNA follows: TGCAGCGTTGAAGTAGGGTCGGGGTATCCCCAGCATTTT. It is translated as CSVEVGSGYPQHF.

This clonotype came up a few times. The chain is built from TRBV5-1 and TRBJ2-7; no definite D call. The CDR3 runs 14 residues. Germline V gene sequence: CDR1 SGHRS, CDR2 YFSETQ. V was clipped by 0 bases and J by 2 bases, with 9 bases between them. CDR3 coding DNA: TGCGCCAGCAGCTTGGCCCCGGACGCCTACGAGCAGTACTTC. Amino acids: CASSLAPDAYEQYF.

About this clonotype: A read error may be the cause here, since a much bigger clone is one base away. The CDR3 protein is CASSSCPSGNEQYF. The CDR3 DNA sequence: TGTGCCAGCAGCTCGTGCCCTAGCGGGAACGAGCAGTACTTC. The chain couples TRBV7-6 to TRBJ2-7; TRBD2 matches 9 bases. V lost 4 bases and J lost 5; bases outside the gene matches: 6. CDR3 length: 14 residues. Germline-derived CDR1 and CDR2 are SGHVS and FNYEAQ.

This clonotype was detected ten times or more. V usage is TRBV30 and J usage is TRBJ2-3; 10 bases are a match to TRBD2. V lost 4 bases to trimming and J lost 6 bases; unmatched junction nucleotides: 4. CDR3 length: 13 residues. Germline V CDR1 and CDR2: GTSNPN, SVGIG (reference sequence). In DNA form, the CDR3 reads TGTGCCTGGACTAGCGGGAGTTTGGATACGCAGTATTTT. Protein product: CAWTSGSLDTQYF.

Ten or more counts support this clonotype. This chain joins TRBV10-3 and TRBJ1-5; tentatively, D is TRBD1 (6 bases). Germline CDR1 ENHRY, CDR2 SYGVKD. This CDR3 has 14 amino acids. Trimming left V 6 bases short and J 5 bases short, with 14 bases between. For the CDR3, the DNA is TGTGCCATCAGCCCCAGGGGTAGGGATCAGCCCCAGCATTTT. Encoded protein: CAISPRGRDQPQHF.

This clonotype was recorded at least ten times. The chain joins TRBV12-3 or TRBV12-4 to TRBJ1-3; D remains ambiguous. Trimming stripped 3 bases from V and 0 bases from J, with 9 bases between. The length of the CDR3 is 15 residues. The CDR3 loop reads CASSLGWDSGNTIYF. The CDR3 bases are TGTGCCAGCAGTTTGGGCTGGGACTCTGGAAACACCATATATTTT.

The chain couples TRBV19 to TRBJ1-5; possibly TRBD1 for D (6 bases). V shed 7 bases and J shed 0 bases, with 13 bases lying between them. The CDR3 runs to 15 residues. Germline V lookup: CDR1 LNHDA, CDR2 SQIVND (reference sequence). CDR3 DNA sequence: TGTGCCAGTAATACAGGGACCTTTAGCAATCAGCCCCAGCATTTT. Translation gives CASNTGTFSNQPQHF.

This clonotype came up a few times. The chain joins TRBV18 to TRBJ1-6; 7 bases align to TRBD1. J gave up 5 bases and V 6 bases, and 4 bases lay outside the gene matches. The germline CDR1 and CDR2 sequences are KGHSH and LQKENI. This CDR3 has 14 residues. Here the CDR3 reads CASSPGTDNSPLHF. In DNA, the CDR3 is TGTGCCAGCTCGCCCGGGACAGATAATTCACCCCTCCACTTT. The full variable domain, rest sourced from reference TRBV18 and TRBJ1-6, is NAGVMQNPRHLVRRRGQEARLRCSPMKGHSHVYWYRQLPEEGLKFMVYLQKENIIDESGMPKERFSAEFPKEGPSILRIQQVVRGDSAAYFCASSPGTDNSPLHFGNGTRLTVT.

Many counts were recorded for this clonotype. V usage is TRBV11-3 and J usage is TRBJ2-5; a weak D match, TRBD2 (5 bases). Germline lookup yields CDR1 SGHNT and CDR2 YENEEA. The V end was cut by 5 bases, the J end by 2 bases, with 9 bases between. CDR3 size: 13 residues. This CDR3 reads CASSLGVQETQYF. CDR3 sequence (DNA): TGTGCCAGCAGCCTCGGGGTTCAAGAGACCCAGTACTTC. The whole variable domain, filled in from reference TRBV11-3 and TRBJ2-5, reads EAGVVQSPRYKIIEKKQPVAFWCNPISGHNTLYWYLQNLGQGPELLIRYENEEAVDDSQLPKDRFSAERLKGVDSTLKIQPAELGDSAVYLCASSLGVQETQYFGPGTRLLVL.

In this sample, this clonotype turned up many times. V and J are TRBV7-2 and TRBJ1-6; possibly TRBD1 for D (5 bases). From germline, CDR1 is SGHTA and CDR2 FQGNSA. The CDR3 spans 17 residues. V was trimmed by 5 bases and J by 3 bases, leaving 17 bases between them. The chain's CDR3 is CASSVHRTTSYNSPLHF. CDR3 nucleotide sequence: TGTGCCAGCAGCGTGCACAGGACAACAAGCTATAATTCACCCCTCCACTTT.

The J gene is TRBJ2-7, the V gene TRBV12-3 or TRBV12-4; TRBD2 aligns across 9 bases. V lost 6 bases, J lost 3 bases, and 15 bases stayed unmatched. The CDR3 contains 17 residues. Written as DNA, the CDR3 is TGTGCCAGCAGCCCTAATAGCGGGAGCATCCTAAGCTACGAGCAGTACTTC. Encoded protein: CASSPNSGSILSYEQYF.

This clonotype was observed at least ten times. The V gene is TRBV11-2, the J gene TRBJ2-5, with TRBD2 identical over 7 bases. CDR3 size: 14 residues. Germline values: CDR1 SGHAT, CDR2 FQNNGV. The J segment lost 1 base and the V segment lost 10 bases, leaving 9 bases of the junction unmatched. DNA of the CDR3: TGTGCCACTTCGTCGTCGGGGGGCCAAGAGACCCAGTACTTC. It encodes CATSSSGGQETQYF.